Listed below are T cell receptor beta chains from one sample, sequenced in a study of CD8 T cells in ankylosing spondylitis. MiXCR was run by TCRdb on the 5' RACE reads, yielding one entry per CDR3 protein. The sample has fewer than 180,000 distinct CDR3 sequences, under 45% seen once. Sequencing used synovial fluid, either unsorted or a sorted T cell fraction (not recorded which). Receptor source: a male donor with ankylosing spondylitis. The CDR3 runs from the conserved cysteine through the conserved F or W. D genes are given only for firm matches. Size is stated for part of the rows, as once, few or many counts, or as a class when the clone is expanded.

abundance	d_gene	v_gene	j_gene	CDR3aa	CDR3nt
NA	NA	TRBV12-5	TRBJ2-2	CASGLWNTGELFF	TGTGCTAGTGGTTTGTGGAACACCGGGGAGCTGTTTTTT
NA	NA	TRBV6-1	TRBJ2-7	CASSDQGSHIGSYEQYF	TGTGCCAGCAGTGACCAGGGGTCCCATATAGGGTCCTACGAGCAGTACTTC
NA	NA	TRBV30	TRBJ2-7	CAWSVQGWYEQYF	TGTGCCTGGAGTGTACAGGGATGGTACGAGCAGTACTTC
NA	TRBD1	TRBV11-2	TRBJ2-2	CASSSLPGTGLTGELFF	TGTGCCAGCAGCTCCCTCCCCGGGACAGGGCTCACCGGGGAGCTGTTTTTT
NA	NA	TRBV12-3/TRBV12-4	TRBJ2-1	CASNSKVGGNEQFF	TGTGCCAGCAATTCGAAGGTAGGAGGCAATGAGCAGTTCTTC
NA	NA	TRBV12-3/TRBV12-4	TRBJ1-5	CASSSGPWSNQPQHF	TGTGCCAGCAGTTCCGGGCCCTGGAGTAATCAGCCCCAGCATTTT
few	NA	TRBV7-3	TRBJ2-1	CASSLRPGNEQFF	TGTGCCAGCAGCTTAAGGCCAGGGAATGAGCAGTTCTTC
few	NA	TRBV12-3/TRBV12-4	TRBJ1-2	CASGSAGGYTF	TGTGCCAGCGGGTCCGCGGGCGGCTACACCTTC
NA	NA	TRBV7-8	TRBJ1-4	CASSLVGATNEKLFF	TGTGCCAGCAGCTTAGTTGGGGCAACTAATGAAAAACTGTTTTTT
NA	NA	TRBV7-8	TRBJ2-3	CASSLERGPTDTQYF	TGTGCCAGCAGCTTAGAACGGGGGCCTACAGATACGCAGTATTTT
few	TRBD1	TRBV3-1	TRBJ2-3	CASSQDGGETLQGDTQYF	TGTGCCAGCAGCCAAGACGGTGGGGAGACTTTACAGGGGGATACGCAGTATTTT
many	TRBD2	TRBV7-2	TRBJ2-3	CASRHIEAGVTDTQYF	TGTGCCAGCAGGCATATCGAGGCGGGGGTCACAGATACGCAGTATTTT
NA	NA	TRBV30	TRBJ1-1	CAKTGSAEAFF	TGTGCCAAAACAGGGTCGGCTGAAGCTTTCTTT
NA	NA	TRBV25-1	TRBJ2-1	CASSPRTSQVDEQFF	TGTGCCAGCAGTCCCCGGACAAGCCAGGTGGATGAGCAGTTCTTC
few	NA	TRBV5-1	TRBJ2-7	CASSLERWNEQYF	TGCGCCAGCAGCTTGGAAAGGTGGAACGAGCAGTACTTC
NA	TRBD2	TRBV7-9	TRBJ2-2	CASRSRSGGNTGELFF	TGTGCCAGCAGGTCAAGGTCGGGAGGGAACACCGGGGAGCTGTTTTTT
NA	NA	TRBV5-5	TRBJ2-7	CASRFPGVEQYF	TGTGCCAGCAGGTTTCCAGGGGTCGAGCAGTACTTC
NA	TRBD2	TRBV10-3	TRBJ2-1	CAISVGLATSSYNEQFF	TGTGCCATCAGTGTGGGACTAGCGACTAGCTCCTACAATGAGCAGTTCTTC
NA	NA	TRBV27	TRBJ1-2	CASSPRGGYGYTF	TGTGCCAGCAGTCCCCGCGGAGGATATGGCTACACCTTC
once	NA	TRBV6-5	TRBJ1-1	CASSYSARMNTEAFF	TGTGCCAGCAGTTACTCCGCCAGAATGAACACTGAAGCTTTCTTT
few	TRBD1	TRBV29-1	TRBJ2-7	CSGLGTGQVYEQYF	TGCAGCGGCCTCGGGACAGGGCAAGTCTACGAGCAGTACTTC
few	NA	TRBV4-1	TRBJ2-2	CASSQDSGLYTGELFF	TGCGCCAGCAGCCAAGATTCAGGGTTGTACACCGGGGAGCTGTTTTTT
few	TRBD2	TRBV28	TRBJ2-1	CASSQYPIRGVPYNEQFF	TGTGCCAGCAGTCAATACCCAATTCGGGGGGTCCCTTACAATGAGCAGTTCTTC
NA	NA	TRBV27	TRBJ1-1	CASSFLGYSEAFF	TGTGCCAGCAGTTTTCTGGGGTATAGTGAAGCTTTCTTT
NA	NA	TRBV28	TRBJ2-1	CASSSPPQRGYNEQFF	TGTGCCAGCAGTTCCCCCCCCCAGCGAGGGTACAATGAGCAGTTCTTC
few	TRBD1	TRBV7-2	TRBJ2-5	CASRWTGGLGETQYF	TGTGCCAGCAGATGGACAGGGGGCCTTGGAGAGACCCAGTACTTC
few	TRBD1	TRBV20-1	TRBJ2-2	CSARGGTGESGELFF	TGCAGTGCTAGGGGAGGGACAGGGGAATCCGGGGAGCTGTTTTTT
NA	NA	TRBV4-2	TRBJ2-5	CASSQDYGLTGETQYF	TGTGCCAGCAGCCAAGATTATGGACTTACGGGGGAGACCCAGTACTTC
NA	TRBD2	TRBV15	TRBJ2-7	CATSRDLYGAGVFHEQYF	TGTGCCACCAGCAGAGATTTGTACGGAGCGGGGGTATTCCACGAGCAGTACTTC
few	TRBD2	TRBV7-6	TRBJ2-7	CASSSSGGSSYEQYF	TGTGCCAGCAGCTCTAGCGGGGGTAGCTCCTACGAGCAGTACTTC
NA	NA	TRBV5-5	TRBJ1-2	CASSLGYSGYTF	TGTGCCAGCAGCTTGGGATATTCAGGCTACACCTTC
once	NA	TRBV28	TRBJ2-3	CASSGPGGRPDTQYF	TGTGCCAGCAGTGGCCCCGGGGGCAGGCCAGATACGCAGTATTTT
few	NA	TRBV6-5	TRBJ2-3	CASSSFPLSGTDTQYF	TGTGCCAGCAGTTCCTTCCCACTCTCCGGCACAGATACGCAGTATTTT
few	NA	TRBV12-3/TRBV12-4	TRBJ2-5	CASSLVWRDRQYF	TGTGCCAGCAGTTTAGTGTGGAGGGACCGCCAGTACTTC
once	NA	TRBV7-9	TRBJ1-1	CASSLFREGTEAFF	TGTGCCAGCAGCTTATTCAGGGAGGGGACTGAAGCTTTCTTT
NA	TRBD1	TRBV6-5	TRBJ2-7	CASSYTRGTDYEQYF	TGTGCCAGCAGTTATACACGAGGGACAGACTACGAGCAGTACTTC
NA	NA	TRBV25-1	TRBJ2-1	CASSLHEQFF	TGTGCCAGCAGTCTCCATGAGCAGTTCTTC
NA	NA	TRBV29-1	TRBJ2-7	CSVERPDSYEQYF	TGCAGCGTTGAACGGCCAGACTCCTACGAGCAGTACTTC
many	TRBD2	TRBV3-1	TRBJ2-2	CASSQPLWLAGGKDSNTGELFF	TGTGCCAGCAGCCAACCCCTATGGCTAGCGGGAGGAAAAGACTCGAACACCGGGGAGCTGTTTTTT
few	NA	TRBV24-1	TRBJ2-3	CATSDPGRRHTDTQYF	TGTGCCACCAGTGACCCCGGACGGAGACACACAGATACGCAGTATTTT
NA	TRBD1	TRBV12-3/TRBV12-4	TRBJ2-3	CASSHDPGTGNTDTQYF	TGTGCCAGCAGTCACGACCCCGGGACAGGGAACACAGATACGCAGTATTTT
few	NA	TRBV7-8	TRBJ2-5	CASSAGKTQYF	TGTGCCAGCAGCGCCGGGAAAACCCAGTACTTC
few	NA	TRBV4-1	TRBJ1-2	CASSPREGDYGYTF	TGCGCCAGCAGCCCTAGGGAAGGGGACTATGGCTACACCTTC
NA	NA	TRBV4-3	TRBJ2-3	CASSQVFWPEFTDTQYF	TGCGCCAGCAGCCAAGTTTTCTGGCCAGAGTTCACAGATACGCAGTATTTT
NA	NA	TRBV28	TRBJ1-5	CASSFTPLGQPQHF	TGTGCCAGCAGTTTTACCCCCTTGGGTCAGCCCCAGCATTTT
NA	NA	TRBV7-9	TRBJ1-6	CASSLGQEAHSPLHF	TGTGCCAGCAGCTTAGGGCAGGAGGCCCATTCACCCCTCCACTTT
few	NA	TRBV4-1	TRBJ1-1	CASSPRGGVRFDTEAFF	TGCGCCAGCAGCCCTCGGGGTGGGGTTAGGTTCGACACTGAAGCTTTCTTT
few	TRBD2	TRBV28	TRBJ2-2	CASSLVAELASGTGELFF	TGTGCCAGCAGTTTGGTCGCCGAATTGGCTAGCGGAACCGGGGAGCTGTTTTTT
few	NA	TRBV10-3	TRBJ1-2	CAISKRRLNYGYTF	TGTGCCATCAGTAAACGACGGTTGAACTATGGCTACACCTTC
many	NA	TRBV2	TRBJ1-5	CASKWFSNQPQHF	TGTGCCAGCAAATGGTTTAGCAATCAGCCCCAGCATTTT
NA	TRBD2	TRBV15	TRBJ2-1	CATSRVRGGPLNEQFF	TGTGCCACCAGCAGAGTTCGGGGGGGCCCTCTCAATGAGCAGTTCTTC
NA	NA	TRBV2	TRBJ1-1	CASSVHRDSRGETEAFF	TGTGCCAGCAGTGTCCACAGGGACTCTCGGGGAGAAACTGAAGCTTTCTTT
NA	TRBD1	TRBV7-8	TRBJ1-2	CASSLVGGRTYGYTF	TGTGCCAGCAGCTTAGTAGGGGGCCGAACCTATGGCTACACCTTC
NA	TRBD2	TRBV7-8	TRBJ2-7	CASSPEGLASGGREQYF	TGTGCCAGCAGCCCCGAAGGACTTGCTAGCGGGGGCCGGGAGCAGTACTTC
NA	NA	TRBV7-2	TRBJ1-1	CASSLLNTEAFF	TGTGCCAGCAGCCTTTTGAACACTGAAGCTTTCTTT
NA	TRBD1	TRBV7-3	TRBJ2-7	CASSLTTGGPYEQYF	TGTGCCAGCAGCTTAACGACAGGGGGCCCCTACGAGCAGTACTTC
NA	NA	TRBV11-2	TRBJ2-7	CASSPHPWKSSYEQYF	TGTGCCAGCAGCCCCCATCCTTGGAAGAGCTCCTACGAGCAGTACTTC